In this sample, the clone carrying this T cell receptor (beta chain) turned up a few times. V lost 2 bases and J lost 3, with 13 bases in between. Germline V gives CDR1 SGHNT, CDR2 YYREEE (reference sequence). The CDR3 loop spans 15 amino acids. TCRdb's table, derived via immunoSEQ multiplex PCR, lists solely in-frame clones and lacks some. The sample consists of over 75,000 clones, roughly 93% of them appearing once. This sample was taken from a study of OX40 agonist ivuxolimab in advanced cancers. The starting material was CD4+ or CD8+ T cells sorted from blood, obtained in a trial of the OX40 agonist ivuxolimab. The chain recombines TRBV5-4 with TRBJ2-3, with D possibly matching TRBD2 (6 bases). The receptor comes from an adult with an advanced solid tumor such as melanoma, head and neck, liver or kidney cancer. The CDR3 loop reads CASSFSGVGTDTQYF. Here the CDR3 DNA reads TGTGCCAGCAGCTTTAGCGGAGTCGGTACAGATACGCAGTATTTT.